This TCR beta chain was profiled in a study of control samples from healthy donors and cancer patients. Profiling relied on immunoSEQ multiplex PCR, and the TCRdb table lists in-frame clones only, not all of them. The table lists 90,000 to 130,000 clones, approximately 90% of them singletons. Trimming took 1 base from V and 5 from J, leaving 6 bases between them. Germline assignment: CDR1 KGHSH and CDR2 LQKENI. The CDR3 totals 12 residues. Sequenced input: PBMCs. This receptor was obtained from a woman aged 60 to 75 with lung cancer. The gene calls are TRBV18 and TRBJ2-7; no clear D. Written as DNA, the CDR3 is TGTGCCAGCTCACCACAAGGGCACGAGCAGTACTTC. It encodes CASSPQGHEQYF. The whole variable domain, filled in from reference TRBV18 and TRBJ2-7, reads NAGVMQNPRHLVRRRGQEARLRCSPMKGHSHVYWYRQLPEEGLKFMVYLQKENIIDESGMPKERFSAEFPKEGPSILRIQQVVRGDSAAYFCASSPQGHEQYFGPGTRLTVT.